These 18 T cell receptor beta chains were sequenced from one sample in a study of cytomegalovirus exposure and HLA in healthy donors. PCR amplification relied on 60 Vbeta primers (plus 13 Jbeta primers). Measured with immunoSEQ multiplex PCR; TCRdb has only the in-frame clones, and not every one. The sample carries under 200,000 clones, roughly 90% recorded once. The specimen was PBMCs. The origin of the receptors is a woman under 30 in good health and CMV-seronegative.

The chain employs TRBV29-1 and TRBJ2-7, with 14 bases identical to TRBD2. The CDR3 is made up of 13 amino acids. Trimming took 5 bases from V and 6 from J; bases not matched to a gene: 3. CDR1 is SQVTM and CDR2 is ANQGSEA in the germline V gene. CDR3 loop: CSVPGLAGVEQYF. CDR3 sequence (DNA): TGCAGCGTTCCGGGACTAGCGGGAGTCGAGCAGTACTTC.

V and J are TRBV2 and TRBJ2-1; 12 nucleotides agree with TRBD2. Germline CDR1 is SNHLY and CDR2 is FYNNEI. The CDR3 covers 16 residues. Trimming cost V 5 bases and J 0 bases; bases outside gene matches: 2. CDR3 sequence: CASSSLAGGSYNEQFF. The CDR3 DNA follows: TGTGCCAGCAGTTCACTAGCGGGGGGCTCCTACAATGAGCAGTTCTTC.

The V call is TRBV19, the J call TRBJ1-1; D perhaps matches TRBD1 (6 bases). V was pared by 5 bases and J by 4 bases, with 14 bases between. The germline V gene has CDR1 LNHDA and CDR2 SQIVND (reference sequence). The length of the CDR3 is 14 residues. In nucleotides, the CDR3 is TGTGCCAGTAGTTACCGGAGGGGGGGCACTGAAGCTTTCTTT. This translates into CASSYRRGGTEAFF. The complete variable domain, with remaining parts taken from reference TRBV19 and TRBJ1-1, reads DGGITQSPKYLFRKEGQNVTLSCEQNLNHDAMYWYRQDPGQGLRLIYYSQIVNDFQKGDIAEGYSVSREKKESFPLTVTSAQKNPTAFYLCASSYRRGGTEAFFGQGTRLTVV.

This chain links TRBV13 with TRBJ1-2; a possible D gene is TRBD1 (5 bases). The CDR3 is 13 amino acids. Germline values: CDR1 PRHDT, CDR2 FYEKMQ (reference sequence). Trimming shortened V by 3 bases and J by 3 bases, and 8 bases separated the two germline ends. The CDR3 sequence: CASSLGGDYGYTF. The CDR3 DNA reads TGTGCCAGCAGCTTGGGGGGTGACTATGGCTACACCTTC.

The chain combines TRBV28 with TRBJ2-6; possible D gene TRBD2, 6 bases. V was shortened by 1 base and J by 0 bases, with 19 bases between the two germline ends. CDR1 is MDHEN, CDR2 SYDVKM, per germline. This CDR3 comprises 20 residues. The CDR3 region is CASSLSPASWDFSGANVLTF. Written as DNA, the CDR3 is TGTGCCAGCAGTTTATCCCCCGCCAGTTGGGACTTCTCTGGGGCCAACGTCCTGACTTTC.

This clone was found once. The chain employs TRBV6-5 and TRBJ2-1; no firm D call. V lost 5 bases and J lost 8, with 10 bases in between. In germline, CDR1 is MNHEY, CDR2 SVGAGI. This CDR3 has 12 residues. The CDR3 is CASSRHLDEQFF. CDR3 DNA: TGTGCCAGCAGTCGACATCTCGATGAGCAGTTCTTC.

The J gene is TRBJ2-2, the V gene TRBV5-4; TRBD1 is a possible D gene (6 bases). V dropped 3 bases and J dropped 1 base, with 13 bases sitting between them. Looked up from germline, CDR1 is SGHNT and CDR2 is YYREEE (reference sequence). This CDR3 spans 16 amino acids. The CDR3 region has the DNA TGTGCCAGCAGCTCCATGGGGACAAAGAACACCGGGGAGCTGTTTTTT. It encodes CASSSMGTKNTGELFF.

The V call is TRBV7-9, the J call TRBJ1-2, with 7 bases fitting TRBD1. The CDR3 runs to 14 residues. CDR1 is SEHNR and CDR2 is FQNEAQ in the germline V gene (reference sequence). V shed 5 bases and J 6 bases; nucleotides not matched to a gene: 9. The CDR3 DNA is TGTGCCAGCAGCCCCAGTACAGGGGACAATGGCTACACCTTC. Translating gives CASSPSTGDNGYTF.

The CDR3 spells CAWSGVDTQYF. In DNA form, the CDR3 reads TGTGCCTGGAGTGGCGTAGATACGCAGTATTTT. The gene calls are TRBV30 and TRBJ2-3; D not resolved. Trimming took 1 base from V and 5 from J, leaving 4 bases between them. CDR1 and CDR2 from the germline V gene are GTSNPN and SVGIG (reference sequence). The CDR3 runs 11 residues.

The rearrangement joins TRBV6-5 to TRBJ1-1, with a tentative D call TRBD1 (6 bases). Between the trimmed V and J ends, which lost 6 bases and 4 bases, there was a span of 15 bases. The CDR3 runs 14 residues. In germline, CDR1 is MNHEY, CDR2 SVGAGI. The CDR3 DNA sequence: TGTGCCAGCAGCAAAGCCAGGGGCCTCACTGAAGCTTTCTTT. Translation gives CASSKARGLTEAFF.

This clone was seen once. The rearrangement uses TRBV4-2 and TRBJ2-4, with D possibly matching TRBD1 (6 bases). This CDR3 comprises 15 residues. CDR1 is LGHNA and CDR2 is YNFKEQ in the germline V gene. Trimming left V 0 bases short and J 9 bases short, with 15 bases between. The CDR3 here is CASSQEGQGNVIQYF. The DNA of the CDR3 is TGTGCCAGCAGCCAAGAGGGGCAGGGGAACGTCATTCAGTACTTC.

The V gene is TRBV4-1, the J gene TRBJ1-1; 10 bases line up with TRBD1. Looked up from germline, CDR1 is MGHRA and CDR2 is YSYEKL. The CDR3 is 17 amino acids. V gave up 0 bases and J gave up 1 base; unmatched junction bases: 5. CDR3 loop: CASSQEGTGVANTEAFF. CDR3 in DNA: TGCGCCAGCAGCCAAGAAGGGACAGGGGTGGCGAACACTGAAGCTTTCTTT.

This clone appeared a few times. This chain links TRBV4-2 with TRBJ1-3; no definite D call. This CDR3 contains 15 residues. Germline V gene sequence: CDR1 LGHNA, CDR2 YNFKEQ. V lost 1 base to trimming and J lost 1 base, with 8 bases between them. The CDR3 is CASSQVQSSGNTIYF. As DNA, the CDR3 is TGTGCCAGCAGCCAAGTACAGTCTTCTGGAAACACCATATATTTT.

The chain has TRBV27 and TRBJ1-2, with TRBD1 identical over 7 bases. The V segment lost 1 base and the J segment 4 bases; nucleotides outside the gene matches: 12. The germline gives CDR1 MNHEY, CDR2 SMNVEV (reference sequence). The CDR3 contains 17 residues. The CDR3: CASSLYPFRDRLYGYTF. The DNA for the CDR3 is TGTGCCAGCAGTTTATACCCTTTTCGGGACAGACTCTATGGCTACACCTTC.

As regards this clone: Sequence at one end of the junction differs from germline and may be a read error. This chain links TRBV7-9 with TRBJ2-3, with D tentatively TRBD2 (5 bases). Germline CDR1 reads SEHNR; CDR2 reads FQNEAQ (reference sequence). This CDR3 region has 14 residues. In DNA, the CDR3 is TGTTCCAGCAGCTTAGGAGAGGGAAGGGATACGCAGTATTTT. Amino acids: CSSSLGEGRDTQYF.

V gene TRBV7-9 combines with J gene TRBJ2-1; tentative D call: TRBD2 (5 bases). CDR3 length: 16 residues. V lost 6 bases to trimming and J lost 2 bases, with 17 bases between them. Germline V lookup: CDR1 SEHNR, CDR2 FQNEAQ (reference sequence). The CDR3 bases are TGTGCCAGCAGTCCGATAACGGGAAGTCCCTACAATGAGCAGTTCTTC. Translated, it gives CASSPITGSPYNEQFF. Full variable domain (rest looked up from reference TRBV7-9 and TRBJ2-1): DTGVSQNPRHKITKRGQNVTFRCDPISEHNRLYWYRQTLGQGPEFLTYFQNEAQLEKSRLLSDRFSAERPKGSFSTLEIQRTEQGDSAMYLCASSPITGSPYNEQFFGPGTRLTVL.

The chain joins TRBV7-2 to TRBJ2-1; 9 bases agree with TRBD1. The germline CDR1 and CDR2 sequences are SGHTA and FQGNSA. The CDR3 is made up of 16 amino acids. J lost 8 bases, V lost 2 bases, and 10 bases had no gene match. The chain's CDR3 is CASSLTGGAFRHEQFF. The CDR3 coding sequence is TGTGCCAGCAGCTTAACAGGGGGCGCATTCCGGCATGAGCAGTTCTTC.

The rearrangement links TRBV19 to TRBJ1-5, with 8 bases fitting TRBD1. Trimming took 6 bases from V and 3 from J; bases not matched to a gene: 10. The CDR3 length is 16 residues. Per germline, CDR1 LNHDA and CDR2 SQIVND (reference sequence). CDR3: CASRGGSRGHNQPQHF. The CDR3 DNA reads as TGTGCCAGTAGGGGGGGGAGCAGGGGGCACAATCAGCCCCAGCATTTT. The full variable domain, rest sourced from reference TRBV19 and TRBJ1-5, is DGGITQSPKYLFRKEGQNVTLSCEQNLNHDAMYWYRQDPGQGLRLIYYSQIVNDFQKGDIAEGYSVSREKKESFPLTVTSAQKNPTAFYLCASRGGSRGHNQPQHFGDGTRLSIL.